A single TCR beta chain is shown here with its context. The sample is drawn from a study of blood T cell repertoires in COVID-19. Assay: immunoSEQ multiplex PCR; the TCRdb copy retains only in-frame clones and omits some. The table shows some 310,000 clones, with about 90% occurring only once. Trimming cost V 3 bases and J 2 bases; bases outside gene matches: 16. There are 18 residues in the CDR3. Germline assignment: CDR1 MDHEN and CDR2 SYDVKM. The specimen sequenced was peripheral blood. The V call is TRBV28, the J call TRBJ2-7; 7 positions match TRBD1. The receptor comes from a woman aged 35 to 49 with COVID-19, enrolled during active disease. The CDR3 loop is CASSFSVFRDSGTYEQYF. CDR3 sequence (DNA): TGTGCCAGCAGTTTTAGTGTCTTCCGGGACAGTGGGACCTACGAGCAGTACTTC.